The present entry profiles one T cell receptor (beta chain) with its context. The sample comes from a study of blood T cell repertoires in COVID-19. The wider study: COVID-19 samples from acute and convalescent phases originated in the United States, Italy and Spain.

Germline-derived CDR1 and CDR2 are SNHLY and FYNNEI. V was pared by 8 bases and J by 2 bases, with 9 bases of the junction left unmatched. This CDR3 comprises 15 residues. This table comes from immunoSEQ multiplex PCR, and its TCRdb copy is limited to in-frame clones, with some not included. Of around 300,000 clones listed, roughly 88% are singletons. The receptor was derived from a woman aged 30 to 39 with active or convalescent COVID-19. Specimen: peripheral blood. The chain has TRBV2 and TRBJ2-5; 9 bases map to TRBD1. DNA for the CDR3: TGTGCCAGCCGTTTGCCGGACAGGGGACAAGAGACCCAGTACTTC. Encoded protein: CASRLPDRGQETQYF.